These 5 T cell receptor beta chains were all obtained from the same sample, sequenced in a study of cytomegalovirus exposure and HLA in healthy donors. The PCR contained 60 Vbeta and 13 Jbeta primers. Sequencing used immunoSEQ multiplex PCR; TCRdb keeps in-frame clones, though not all of them. The data contain approximately 130,000 clones, roughly 84% of them singletons. The sequenced material came from PBMCs. These receptors originate from a girl aged 2-15 years in good health and CMV-seronegative.

The V call is TRBV15, the J call TRBJ2-5; TRBD2 is a possible D gene (5 bases). CDR1 is LNHNV, CDR2 YYDKDF, per germline (reference sequence). V lost 4 bases and J 0 bases, leaving 6 bases between the germline ends. CDR3 length: 13 amino acids. This CDR3 is CATSTEDQETQYF. The CDR3 region has the DNA TGTGCCACCAGCACGGAGGACCAAGAGACCCAGTACTTC.

The chain links TRBV30 to TRBJ1-3; D may be TRBD1 (5 bases). This CDR3 contains 15 residues. Germline V gene lookup returns CDR1 GTSNPN and CDR2 SVGIG (reference sequence). The V gene lost 2 bases and the J gene lost 1 base, with 12 bases spanning the gap. DNA of the CDR3: TGTGCCTGGAGTCCCGGGAGGGGTTCTGGAAACACCATATATTTT. Translated, it gives CAWSPGRGSGNTIYF.

This chain connects TRBV18 to TRBJ1-2; perhaps TRBD1 as D (6 bases). The CDR3 is made up of 16 amino acids. The germline CDR1 and CDR2 sequences are KGHSH and LQKENI. V was cut by 0 bases and J by 1 base, with 12 bases left in between. The DNA for the CDR3 is TGTGCCAGCTCACCACCCTTCCTACAGGGTAACTATGGCTACACCTTC. This codes for CASSPPFLQGNYGYTF.

The chain couples TRBV6-5 to TRBJ2-2; D uncertain. The germline gives CDR1 MNHEY, CDR2 SVGAGI. This CDR3 spans 13 amino acids. Trimming stripped 0 bases from V and 6 bases from J, with 5 bases between. CDR3 protein: CASSYSSAGELFF. CDR3 sequence (DNA): TGTGCCAGCAGTTACTCGAGTGCCGGGGAGCTGTTTTTT.

The gene calls are TRBV6-5 and TRBJ1-2; 9 bases line up with TRBD1. The CDR3 has 14 amino acids. The junction had 2 bases not matched to a gene; V was cut back by 6 bases and J by 0 bases. The germline V gene has CDR1 MNHEY and CDR2 SVGAGI. CDR3 protein: CASRDRGANYGYTF. The CDR3 bases are TGTGCCAGCAGGGACAGGGGAGCTAACTATGGCTACACCTTC.